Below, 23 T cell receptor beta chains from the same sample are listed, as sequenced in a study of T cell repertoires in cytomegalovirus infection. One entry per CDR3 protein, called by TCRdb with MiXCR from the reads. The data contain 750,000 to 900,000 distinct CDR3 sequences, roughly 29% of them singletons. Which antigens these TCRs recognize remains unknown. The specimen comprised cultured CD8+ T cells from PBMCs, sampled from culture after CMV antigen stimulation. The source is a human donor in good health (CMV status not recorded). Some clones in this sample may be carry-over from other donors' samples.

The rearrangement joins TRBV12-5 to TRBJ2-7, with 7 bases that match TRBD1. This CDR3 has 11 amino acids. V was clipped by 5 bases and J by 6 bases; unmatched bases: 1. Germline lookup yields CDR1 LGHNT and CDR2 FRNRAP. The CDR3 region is CASGTGAEQYF. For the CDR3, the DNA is TGTGCTAGTGGTACAGGGGCCGAGCAGTACTTC.

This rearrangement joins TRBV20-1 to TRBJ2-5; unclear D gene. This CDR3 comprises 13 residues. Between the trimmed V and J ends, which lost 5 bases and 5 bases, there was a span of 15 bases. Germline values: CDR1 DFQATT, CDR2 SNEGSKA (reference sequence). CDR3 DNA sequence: TGCAGTGCTGACGGGCCTCCCGAGGAGACCCAGTACTTC. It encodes CSADGPPEETQYF.

CDR3 sequence reads: CATSEGTLANYGYTF. The CDR3 region has the DNA TGTGCCACCAGTGAGGGAACGCTTGCTAACTATGGCTACACCTTC. The chain couples TRBV24-1 to TRBJ1-2; D remains ambiguous. V lost 4 bases and J lost 0, with 11 bases in between. The germline CDR1 and CDR2 sequences are KGHDR and SFDVKD. The CDR3 runs to 15 residues.

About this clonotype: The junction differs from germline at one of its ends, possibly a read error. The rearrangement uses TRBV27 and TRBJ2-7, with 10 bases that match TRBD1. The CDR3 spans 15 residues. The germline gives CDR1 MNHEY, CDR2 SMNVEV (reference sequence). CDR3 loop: CVSSDRGPQANEQYF. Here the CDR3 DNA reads TGTGTCAGCAGCGACAGGGGGCCCCAGGCGAACGAGCAGTACTTC.

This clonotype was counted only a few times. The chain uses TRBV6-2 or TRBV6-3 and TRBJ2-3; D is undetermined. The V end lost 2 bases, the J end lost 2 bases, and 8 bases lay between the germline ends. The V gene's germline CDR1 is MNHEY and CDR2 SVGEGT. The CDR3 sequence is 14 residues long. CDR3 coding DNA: TGTGCCAGCAGTTACACCACTACCACAGATACGCAGTATTTT. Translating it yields CASSYTTTTDTQYF.

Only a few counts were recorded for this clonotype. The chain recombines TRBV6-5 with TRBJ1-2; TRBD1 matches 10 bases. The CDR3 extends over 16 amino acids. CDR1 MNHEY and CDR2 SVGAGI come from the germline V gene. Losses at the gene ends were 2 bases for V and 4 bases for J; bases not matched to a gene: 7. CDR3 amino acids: CASSYKGTGDAYGYTF. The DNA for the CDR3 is TGTGCCAGCAGTTACAAAGGGACAGGGGACGCCTATGGCTACACCTTC.

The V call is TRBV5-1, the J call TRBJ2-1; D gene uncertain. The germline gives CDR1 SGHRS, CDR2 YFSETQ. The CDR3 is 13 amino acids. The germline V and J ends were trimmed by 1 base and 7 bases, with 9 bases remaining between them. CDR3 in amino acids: CASSLYSENEQFF. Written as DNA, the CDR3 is TGCGCCAGCAGCTTGTACTCTGAAAATGAGCAGTTCTTC.

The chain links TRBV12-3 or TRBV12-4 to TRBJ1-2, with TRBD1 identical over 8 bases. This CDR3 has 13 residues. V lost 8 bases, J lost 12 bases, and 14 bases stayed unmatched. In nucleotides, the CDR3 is TGTGCCAGCCGAATCCTAGGACAGGGTCGGGACACCTTC. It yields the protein CASRILGQGRDTF.

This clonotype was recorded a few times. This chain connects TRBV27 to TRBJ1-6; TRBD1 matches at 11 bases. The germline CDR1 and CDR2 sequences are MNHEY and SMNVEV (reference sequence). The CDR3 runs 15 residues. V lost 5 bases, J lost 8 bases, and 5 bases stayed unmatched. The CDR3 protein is CASSPGTGGHSPLHF. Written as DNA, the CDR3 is TGTGCCAGCAGTCCCGGGACAGGGGGTCATTCACCCCTCCACTTT.

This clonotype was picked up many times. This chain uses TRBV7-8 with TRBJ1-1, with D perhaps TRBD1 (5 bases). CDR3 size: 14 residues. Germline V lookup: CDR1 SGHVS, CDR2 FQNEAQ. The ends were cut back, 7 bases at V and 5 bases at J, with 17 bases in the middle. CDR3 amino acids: CASTGEGTGTEAFF. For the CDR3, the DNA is TGTGCCAGCACCGGCGAGGGGACGGGGACTGAAGCTTTCTTT.

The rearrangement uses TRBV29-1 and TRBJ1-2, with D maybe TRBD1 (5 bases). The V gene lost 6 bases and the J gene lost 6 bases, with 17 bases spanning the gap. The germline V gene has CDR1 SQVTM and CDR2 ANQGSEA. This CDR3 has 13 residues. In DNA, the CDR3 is TGCAGCGTCCTCCTGACAGTTTTTGATGGCTACACCTTC. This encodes CSVLLTVFDGYTF.

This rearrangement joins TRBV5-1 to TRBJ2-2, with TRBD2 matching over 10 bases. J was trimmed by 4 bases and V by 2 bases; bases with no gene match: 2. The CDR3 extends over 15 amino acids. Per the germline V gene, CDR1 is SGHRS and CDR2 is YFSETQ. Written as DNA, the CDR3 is TGCGCCAGCAGCTTTACTAGCGGGGTCACCGGGGAGCTGTTTTTT. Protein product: CASSFTSGVTGELFF.

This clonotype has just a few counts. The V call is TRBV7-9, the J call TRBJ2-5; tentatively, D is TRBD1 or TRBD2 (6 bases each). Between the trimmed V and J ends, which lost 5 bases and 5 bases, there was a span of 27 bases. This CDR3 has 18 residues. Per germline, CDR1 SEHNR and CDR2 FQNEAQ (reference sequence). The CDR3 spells CASSPQQGLVARPETQYF. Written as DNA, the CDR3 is TGTGCCAGCAGCCCCCAACAGGGACTGGTCGCCCGTCCGGAGACCCAGTACTTC.

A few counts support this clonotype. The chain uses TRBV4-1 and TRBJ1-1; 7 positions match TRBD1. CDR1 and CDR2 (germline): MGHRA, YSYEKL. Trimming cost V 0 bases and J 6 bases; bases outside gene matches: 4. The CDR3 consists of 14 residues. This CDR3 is CASSQEGGIAEAFF. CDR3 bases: TGCGCCAGCAGCCAAGAAGGGGGCATTGCTGAAGCTTTCTTT.

DNA for the CDR3: TGTGCCAGCAGCCCGGGGGGCCTCGGCTACACCTTC. Its translation: CASSPGGLGYTF. The chain is built from TRBV12-3 or TRBV12-4 and TRBJ1-2, with a weak D call TRBD1 (6 bases). The CDR3 contains 12 residues. Trimming pared 6 bases from V and 8 bases from J, leaving 13 bases between.

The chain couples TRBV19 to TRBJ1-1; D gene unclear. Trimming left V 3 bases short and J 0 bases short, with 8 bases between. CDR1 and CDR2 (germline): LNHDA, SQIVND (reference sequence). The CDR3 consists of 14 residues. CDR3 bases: TGTGCCAGTAGTATCGGGCAGTTGAACACTGAAGCTTTCTTT. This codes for CASSIGQLNTEAFF.

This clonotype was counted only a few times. The CDR3, as DNA: TGTGCCAGCAGCTTGCGCCGGGACAGTTACAATGAGCAGTTCTTC. It specifies CASSLRRDSYNEQFF. The genes are TRBV5-5 and TRBJ2-1; the match to TRBD1 covers 7 bases. The CDR3 is made up of 15 amino acids. The ends lost 1 base at V and 4 bases at J; junction bases unmatched: 5. The germline V gene has CDR1 SGHKS and CDR2 YYEKEE (reference sequence).

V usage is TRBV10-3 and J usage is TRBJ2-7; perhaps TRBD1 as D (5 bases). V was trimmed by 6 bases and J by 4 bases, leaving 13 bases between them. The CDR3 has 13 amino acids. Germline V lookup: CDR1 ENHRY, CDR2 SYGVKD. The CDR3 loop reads CAIRTKDSYEQYF. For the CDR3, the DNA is TGTGCCATCAGGACAAAAGACAGTTACGAGCAGTACTTC.

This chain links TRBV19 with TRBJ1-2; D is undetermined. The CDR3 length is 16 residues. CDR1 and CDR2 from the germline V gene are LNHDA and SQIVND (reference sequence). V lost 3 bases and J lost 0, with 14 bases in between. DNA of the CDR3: TGTGCCAGTAGTATCCCCTCCGGCGGCGCTAACTATGGCTACACCTTC. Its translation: CASSIPSGGANYGYTF.

The CDR3 loop reads CSAPGINTDTQYF. As DNA, the CDR3 is TGCAGCGCACCAGGGATAAACACAGATACGCAGTATTTT. J is TRBJ2-3 and V is TRBV29-1; maybe TRBD1 (5 bases). The CDR3 sequence is 13 residues long. The V gene lost 7 bases and the J gene lost 2 bases, with 13 bases spanning the gap. Germline assignment: CDR1 SQVTM and CDR2 ANQGSEA.

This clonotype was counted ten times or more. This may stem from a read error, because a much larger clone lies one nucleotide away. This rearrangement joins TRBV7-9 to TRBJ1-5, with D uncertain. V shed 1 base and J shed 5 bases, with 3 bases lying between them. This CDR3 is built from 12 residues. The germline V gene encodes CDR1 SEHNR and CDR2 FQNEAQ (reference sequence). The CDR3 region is CASSLGHQPQHF. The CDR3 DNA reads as TGTGCCAGCAGCTTAGGGCATCAGCCCCAGCATTTT.

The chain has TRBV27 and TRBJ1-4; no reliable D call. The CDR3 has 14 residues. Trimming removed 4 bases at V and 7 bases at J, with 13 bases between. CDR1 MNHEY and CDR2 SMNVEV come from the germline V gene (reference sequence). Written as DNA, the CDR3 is TGTGCCAGCAGTTCCCCAGCACTGCGTGAAAAACTGTTTTTT. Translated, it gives CASSSPALREKLFF.

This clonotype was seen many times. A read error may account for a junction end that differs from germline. CDR3: CASSFRDRGPYNEQFF. In nucleotides, the CDR3 is TGTGCTAGCAGCTTTAGGGACAGGGGTCCCTACAATGAGCAGTTCTTC. The chain is built from TRBV7-7 and TRBJ2-1; 10 nucleotides line up with TRBD1. Germline V lookup: CDR1 SSHAT, CDR2 FNYEAQ (reference sequence). This CDR3 has 16 amino acids.